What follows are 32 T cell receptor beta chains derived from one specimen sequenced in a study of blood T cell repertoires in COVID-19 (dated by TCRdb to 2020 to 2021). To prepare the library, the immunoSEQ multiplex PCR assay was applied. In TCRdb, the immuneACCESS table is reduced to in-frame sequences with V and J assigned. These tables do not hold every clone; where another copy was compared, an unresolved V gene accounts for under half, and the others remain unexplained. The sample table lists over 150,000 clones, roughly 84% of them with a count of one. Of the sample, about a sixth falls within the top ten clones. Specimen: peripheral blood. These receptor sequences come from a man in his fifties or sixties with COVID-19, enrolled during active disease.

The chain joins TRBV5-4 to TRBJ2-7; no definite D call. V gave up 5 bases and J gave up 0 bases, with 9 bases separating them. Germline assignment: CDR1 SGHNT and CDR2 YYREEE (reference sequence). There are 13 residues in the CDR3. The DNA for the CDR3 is TGTGCCAGCAGTCACGACAACTCCTACGAGCAGTACTTC. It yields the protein CASSHDNSYEQYF. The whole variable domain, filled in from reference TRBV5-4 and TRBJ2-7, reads ETGVTQSPTHLIKTRGQQVTLRCSSQSGHNTVSWYQQALGQGPQFIFQYYREEENGRGNFPPRFSGLQFPNYSSELNVNALELDDSALYLCASSHDNSYEQYFGPGTRLTVT.

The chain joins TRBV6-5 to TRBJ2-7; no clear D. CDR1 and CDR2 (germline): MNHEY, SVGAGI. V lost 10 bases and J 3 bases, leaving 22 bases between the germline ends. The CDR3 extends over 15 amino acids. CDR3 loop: CAIPQASGLDYEQYF. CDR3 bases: TGTGCCATCCCTCAGGCGAGTGGCTTGGACTACGAGCAGTACTTC.

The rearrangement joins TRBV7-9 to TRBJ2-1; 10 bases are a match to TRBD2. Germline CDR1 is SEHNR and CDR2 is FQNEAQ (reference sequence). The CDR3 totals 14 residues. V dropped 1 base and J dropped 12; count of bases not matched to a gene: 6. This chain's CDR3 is CASSLEAGGQGQFF. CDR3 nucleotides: TGTGCCAGCAGCTTAGAAGCGGGGGGGCAAGGGCAGTTCTTC.

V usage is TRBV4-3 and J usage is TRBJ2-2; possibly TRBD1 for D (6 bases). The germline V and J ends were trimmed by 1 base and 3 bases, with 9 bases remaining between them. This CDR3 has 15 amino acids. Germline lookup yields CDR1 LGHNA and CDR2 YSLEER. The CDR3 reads CASSQGTGYTGELFF. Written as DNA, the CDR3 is TGCGCCAGCAGCCAAGGAACAGGGTACACCGGGGAGCTGTTTTTT.

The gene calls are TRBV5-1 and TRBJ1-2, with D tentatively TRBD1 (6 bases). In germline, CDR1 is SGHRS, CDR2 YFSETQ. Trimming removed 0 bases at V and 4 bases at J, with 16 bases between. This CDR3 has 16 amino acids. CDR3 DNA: TGCGCCAGCAGCTTGGCAGGACAGAGTGGGAGCTATGGCTACACCTTC. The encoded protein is CASSLAGQSGSYGYTF.

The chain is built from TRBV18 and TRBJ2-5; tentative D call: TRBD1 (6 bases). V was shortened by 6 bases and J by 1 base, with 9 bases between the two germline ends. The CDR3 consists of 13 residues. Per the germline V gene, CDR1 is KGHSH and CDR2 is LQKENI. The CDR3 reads CASSDSVQETQYF. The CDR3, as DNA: TGTGCCAGCTCGGACAGTGTCCAAGAGACCCAGTACTTC.

The CDR3 DNA follows: TGTGCCAGCAGCTTGGACTTAGCGGGGGAGCAGTTCTTC. It is translated as CASSLDLAGEQFF. The chain uses TRBV5-6 and TRBJ2-1, with TRBD2 matching over 8 bases. Germline V gene sequence: CDR1 SGHDT, CDR2 YYEEEE. V lost 0 bases to trimming and J lost 10 bases; unmatched junction nucleotides: 3. The CDR3 totals 13 residues.

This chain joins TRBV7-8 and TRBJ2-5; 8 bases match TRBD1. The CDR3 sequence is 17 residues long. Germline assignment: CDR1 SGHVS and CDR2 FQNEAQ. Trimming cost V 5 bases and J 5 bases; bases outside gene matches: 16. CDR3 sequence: CASSQSPGQGGWETQYF. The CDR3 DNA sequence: TGTGCCAGCAGCCAATCGCCCGGACAGGGTGGGTGGGAGACCCAGTACTTC.

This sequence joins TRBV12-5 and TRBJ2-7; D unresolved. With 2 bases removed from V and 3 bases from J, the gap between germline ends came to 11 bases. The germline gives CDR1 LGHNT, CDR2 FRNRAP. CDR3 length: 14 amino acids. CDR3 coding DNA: TGTGCTAGTGGTTTGAGAGGTGGAAACTACGAGCAGTACTTC. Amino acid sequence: CASGLRGGNYEQYF.

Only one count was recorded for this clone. The CDR3 spells CASSQAPGTGAGEQFF. In nucleotides, the CDR3 is TGCGCCAGCAGCCAGGCCCCCGGGACAGGAGCTGGTGAGCAGTTCTTC. The chain is built from TRBV4-1 and TRBJ2-1, with 8 bases matching TRBD1. Germline CDR1 MGHRA, CDR2 YSYEKL. This CDR3 comprises 16 residues. Trimming cost V 3 bases and J 9 bases; bases outside gene matches: 13.

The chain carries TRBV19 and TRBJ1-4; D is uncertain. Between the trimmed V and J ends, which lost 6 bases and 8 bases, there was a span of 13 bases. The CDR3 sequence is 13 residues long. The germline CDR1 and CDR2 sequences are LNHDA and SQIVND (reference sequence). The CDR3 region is CASRDAAGEKLFF. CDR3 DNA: TGTGCCAGTAGAGACGCGGCGGGGGAAAAACTGTTTTTT.

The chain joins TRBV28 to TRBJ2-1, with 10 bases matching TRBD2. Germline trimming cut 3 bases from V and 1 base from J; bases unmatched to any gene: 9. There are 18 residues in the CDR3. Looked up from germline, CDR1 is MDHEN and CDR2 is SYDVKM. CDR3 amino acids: CASSLGLAGAPSYNEQFF. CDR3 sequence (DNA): TGTGCCAGCAGTTTGGGCCTAGCGGGGGCGCCATCCTACAATGAGCAGTTCTTC. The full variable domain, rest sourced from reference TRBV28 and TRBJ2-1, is DVKVTQSSRYLVKRTGEKVFLECVQDMDHENMFWYRQDPGLGLRLIYFSYDVKMKEKGDIPEGYSVSREKKERFSLILESASTNQTSMYLCASSLGLAGAPSYNEQFFGPGTRLTVL.

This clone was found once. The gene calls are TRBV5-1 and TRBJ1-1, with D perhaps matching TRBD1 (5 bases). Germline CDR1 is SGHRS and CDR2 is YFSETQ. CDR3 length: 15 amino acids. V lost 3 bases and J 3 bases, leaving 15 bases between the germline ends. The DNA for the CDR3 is TGCGCCAGCAGCTGGGGGGGAGGGTGGGACACTGAAGCTTTCTTT. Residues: CASSWGGGWDTEAFF.

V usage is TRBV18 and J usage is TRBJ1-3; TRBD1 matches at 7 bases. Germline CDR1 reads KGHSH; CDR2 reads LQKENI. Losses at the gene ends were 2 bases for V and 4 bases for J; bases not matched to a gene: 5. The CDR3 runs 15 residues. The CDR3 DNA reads TGTGCCAGCTCACCAGGGACAGTGGACGGAAACACCATATATTTT. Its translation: CASSPGTVDGNTIYF.

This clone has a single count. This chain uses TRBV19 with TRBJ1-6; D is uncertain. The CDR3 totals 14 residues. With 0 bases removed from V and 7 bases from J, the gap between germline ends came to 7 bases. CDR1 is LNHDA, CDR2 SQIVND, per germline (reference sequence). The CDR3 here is CASSIDRGNSPLHF. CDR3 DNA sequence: TGTGCCAGTAGTATAGACCGAGGAAATTCACCCCTCCACTTT. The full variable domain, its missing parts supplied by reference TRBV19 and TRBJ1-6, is DGGITQSPKYLFRKEGQNVTLSCEQNLNHDAMYWYRQDPGQGLRLIYYSQIVNDFQKGDIAEGYSVSREKKESFPLTVTSAQKNPTAFYLCASSIDRGNSPLHFGNGTRLTVT.

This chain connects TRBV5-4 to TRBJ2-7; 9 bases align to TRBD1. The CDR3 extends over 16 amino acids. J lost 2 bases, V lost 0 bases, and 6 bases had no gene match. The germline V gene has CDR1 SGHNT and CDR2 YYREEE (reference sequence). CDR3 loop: CASSLAGTGTTYEQYF. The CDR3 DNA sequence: TGTGCCAGCAGCTTGGCGGGGACAGGGACCACCTACGAGCAGTACTTC.

The CDR3 bases are TGCAGCGTTGAAGCCGGGACAGCGCTCTCCTACAATGAGCAGTTCTTC. Its protein product is CSVEAGTALSYNEQFF. V gene TRBV29-1 combines with J gene TRBJ2-1; 7 nucleotides align to TRBD1. CDR1 SQVTM and CDR2 ANQGSEA come from the germline V gene. The CDR3 contains 16 residues. The V segment lost 1 base and the J segment 0 bases; nucleotides outside the gene matches: 6.

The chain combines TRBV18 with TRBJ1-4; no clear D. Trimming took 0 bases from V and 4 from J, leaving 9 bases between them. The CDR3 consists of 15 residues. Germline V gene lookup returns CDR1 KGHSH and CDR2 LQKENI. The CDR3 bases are TGTGCCAGCTCACCACCGGGCCAGTTTAATGAAAAACTGTTTTTT. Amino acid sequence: CASSPPGQFNEKLFF.

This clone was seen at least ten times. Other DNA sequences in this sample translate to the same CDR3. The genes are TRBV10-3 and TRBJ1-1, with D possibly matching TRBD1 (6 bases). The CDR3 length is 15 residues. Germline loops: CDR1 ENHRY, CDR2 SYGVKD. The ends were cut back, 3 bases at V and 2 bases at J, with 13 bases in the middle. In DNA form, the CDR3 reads TGTGCCATCAGTGATCCACAGGGACTAAACACTGAAGCTTTCTTT. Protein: CAISDPQGLNTEAFF.

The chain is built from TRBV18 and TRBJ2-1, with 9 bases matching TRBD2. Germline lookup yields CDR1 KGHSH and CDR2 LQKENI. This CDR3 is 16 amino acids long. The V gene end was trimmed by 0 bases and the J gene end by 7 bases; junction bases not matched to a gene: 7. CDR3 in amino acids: CASSPPLAGIGNEQFF. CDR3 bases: TGTGCCAGCTCACCACCGCTAGCGGGGATCGGGAATGAGCAGTTCTTC.

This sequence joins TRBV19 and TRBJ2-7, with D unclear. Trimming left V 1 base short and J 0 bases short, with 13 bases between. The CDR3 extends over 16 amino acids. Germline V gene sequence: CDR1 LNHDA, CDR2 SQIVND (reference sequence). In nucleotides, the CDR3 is TGTGCCAGTAGTATAGCGGCGGCCAGCCTCTCCTACGAGCAGTACTTC. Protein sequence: CASSIAAASLSYEQYF.

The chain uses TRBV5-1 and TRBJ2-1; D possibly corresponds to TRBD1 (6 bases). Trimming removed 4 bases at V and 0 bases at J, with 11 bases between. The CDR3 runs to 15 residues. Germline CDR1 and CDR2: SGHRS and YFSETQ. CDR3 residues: CASSPHRDSYNEQFF. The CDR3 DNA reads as TGCGCCAGCAGCCCCCACAGGGACTCCTACAATGAGCAGTTCTTC.

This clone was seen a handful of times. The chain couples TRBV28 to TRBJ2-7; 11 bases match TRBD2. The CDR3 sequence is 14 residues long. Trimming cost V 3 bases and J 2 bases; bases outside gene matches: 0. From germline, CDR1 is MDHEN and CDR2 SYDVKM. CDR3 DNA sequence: TGTGCCAGCAGTTTGACTAGCGGGGCCTACGAGCAGTACTTC. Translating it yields CASSLTSGAYEQYF.

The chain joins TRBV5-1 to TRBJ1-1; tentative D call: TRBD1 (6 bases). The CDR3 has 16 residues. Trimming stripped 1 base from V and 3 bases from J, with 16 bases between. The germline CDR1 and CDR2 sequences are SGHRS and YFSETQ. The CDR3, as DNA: TGCGCCAGCAGCTTGTCTGCAGGGGCGGTTGACACTGAAGCTTTCTTT. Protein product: CASSLSAGAVDTEAFF.

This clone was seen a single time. CDR3 bases: TGTGCCAGCAGCTCCTCCAGATCTCTGGCGGGAGAATGGGAGACCCAGTACTTC. Translated, it gives CASSSSRSLAGEWETQYF. The rearrangement joins TRBV13 to TRBJ2-5; 7 bases agree with TRBD2. Trimming at V came to 4 bases and at J to 5 bases, leaving 19 bases not matched to a gene. CDR1 and CDR2 (germline): PRHDT, FYEKMQ (reference sequence). This CDR3 contains 18 residues.

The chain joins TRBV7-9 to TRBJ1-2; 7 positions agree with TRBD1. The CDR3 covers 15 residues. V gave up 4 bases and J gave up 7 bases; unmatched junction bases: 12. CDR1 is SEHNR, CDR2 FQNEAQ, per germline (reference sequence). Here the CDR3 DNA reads TGTGCCAGCAGCTCCTCCGGGACAGATCCTCGTGGCTACACCTTC. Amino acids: CASSSSGTDPRGYTF.

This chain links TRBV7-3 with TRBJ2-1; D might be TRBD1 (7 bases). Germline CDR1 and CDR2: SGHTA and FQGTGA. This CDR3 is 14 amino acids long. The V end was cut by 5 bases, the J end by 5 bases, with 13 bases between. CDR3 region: CASSTSGGNNEQFF. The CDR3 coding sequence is TGTGCCAGCAGCACCTCAGGGGGGAACAATGAGCAGTTCTTC. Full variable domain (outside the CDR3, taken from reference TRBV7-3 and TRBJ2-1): GAGVSQTPSNKVTEKGKYVELRCDPISGHTALYWYRQSLGQGPEFLIYFQGTGAADDSGLPNDRFFAVRPEGSVSTLKIQRTERGDSAVYLCASSTSGGNNEQFFGPGTRLTVL.

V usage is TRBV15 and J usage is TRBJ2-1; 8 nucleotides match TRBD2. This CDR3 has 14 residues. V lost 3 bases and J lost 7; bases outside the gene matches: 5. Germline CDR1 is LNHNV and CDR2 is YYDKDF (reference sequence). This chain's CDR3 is CATSSSSGRNEQFF. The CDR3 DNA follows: TGTGCCACCAGCAGTTCTAGCGGGCGTAATGAGCAGTTCTTC.

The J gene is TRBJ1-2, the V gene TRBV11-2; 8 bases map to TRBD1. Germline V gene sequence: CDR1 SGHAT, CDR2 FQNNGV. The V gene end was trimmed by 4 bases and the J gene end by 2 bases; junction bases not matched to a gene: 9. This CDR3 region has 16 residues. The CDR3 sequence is CASSSVRGQGNYGYTF. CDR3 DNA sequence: TGTGCCAGCAGCTCGGTGAGAGGACAGGGAAACTATGGCTACACCTTC.

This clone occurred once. As DNA, the CDR3 is TGTGCCATCATGGGACAGAACACTGAAGCTTTCTTT. Protein: CAIMGQNTEAFF. The chain recombines TRBV10-3 with TRBJ1-1; tentative D call: TRBD1 (6 bases). V was cut by 7 bases and J by 1 base, with 7 bases left in between. CDR1 is ENHRY, CDR2 SYGVKD, per germline. This CDR3 region has 12 residues.

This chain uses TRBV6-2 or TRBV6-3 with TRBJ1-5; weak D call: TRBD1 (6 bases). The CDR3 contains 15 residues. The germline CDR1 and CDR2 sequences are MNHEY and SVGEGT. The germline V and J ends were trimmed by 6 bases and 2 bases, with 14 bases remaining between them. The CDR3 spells CASSSRQAGNQPQHF. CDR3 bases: TGTGCCAGCAGCAGCAGACAGGCTGGCAATCAGCCCCAGCATTTT.

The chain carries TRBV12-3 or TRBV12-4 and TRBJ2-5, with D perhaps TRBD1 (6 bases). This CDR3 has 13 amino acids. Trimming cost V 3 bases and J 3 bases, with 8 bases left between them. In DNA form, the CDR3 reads TGTGCCAGCAGTTTCGGGGACAAAGAGACCCAGTACTTC. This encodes CASSFGDKETQYF.